This TCR beta chain stems from a study of T cells after somatic rescue of genetic block (dated by TCRdb to 2018 to 2020). Describing the broader study: What the study looked at was long-term robustness, specifically in a T-cell system that came about through somatic rescue of a genetic block in T-cell development.

Turning to this clone: It has no known antigen specificity. Base qualities were left out, and no much larger clone turns up one base away.

The library was prepared using the immunoSEQ multiplex PCR assay. This immuneACCESS table, as held by TCRdb, lists in-frame sequences with V and J called but not all clones. Of the missing ones, under half trace to an unresolved V gene in checked studies; the others have no known cause. The sample table records roughly 13,000 clones; roughly two thirds of these occur just once. The ten largest clones take up roughly 19% of the sample. The CDR1 and CDR2 encoded by the germline V gene are SQVTM and ANQGSEA. V loses 2 bases, J loses 5 bases, and the germline ends lie 18 bases apart. Inclusive of the bounding cysteine and phenylalanine, the CDR3 is 15 residues long. Only CDR3 DNA is held: 45 bases, read in frame from base 1.

The sequencing input was peripheral blood mononuclear cells (PBMCs). This receptor was taken from a boy younger than 18. In this chain, TRBV29-1 is recombined with TRBJ2-5; no D segment can be confidently identified. The CDR3 region: CSVETLGRSGETQYF. The DNA sequence follows: TGCAGCGTTGAAACCCTAGGCAGGTCCGGGGAGACCCAGTACTTC.